These T cell receptor beta chains were read from a single sample in a study of blood T cell repertoires in COVID-19. Method: immunoSEQ multiplex PCR; TCRdb's copy keeps in-frame clones and lacks some. The sample has 100,000 or so clones, roughly 86% seen once. Sample: peripheral blood. The receptors derive from a human donor in a cohort sampled during active COVID-19. Each CDR3 is given with its conserved first and last residue. The order of the fields is V gene, clone size, D gene, J gene, CDR3 DNA, CDR3 protein. A D gene is named only where the DNA matches it firmly. Clone size, where shown, is once, few, many, or a class for clones that have expanded.

>TRBV28|NA|TRBD2|TRBJ2-1
TGTGCCAGCAGCTCGCGACTAGCGGGGACCTCCTACAATGAGCAGTTCTTC
CASSSRLAGTSYNEQFF
>TRBV15|NA|NA|TRBJ1-5
TGTGCCACCAGCAGAGATCTCAGCAATCAGCCCCAGCATTTT
CATSRDLSNQPQHF
>TRBV14|NA|NA|TRBJ2-1
TGTGCCAGCAGCCAAGGTCGGGTATCACAGCGGAATGAGCAGTTCTTC
CASSQGRVSQRNEQFF
>TRBV6-2/TRBV6-3|NA|TRBD2|TRBJ2-1
TGTGCCAGCAGTTACATGCGGGAGGGCCTGAATGAGCAGTTCTTC
CASSYMREGLNEQFF
>TRBV9|NA|TRBD1|TRBJ2-7
TGTGCCAGCAGCCCAACGGACAGGGTGGCGTCTGAGCAGTACTTC
CASSPTDRVASEQYF
>TRBV7-2|NA|NA|TRBJ1-5
TGTGCCAGCAGCTCAGGAGGGGTCGCAGACCCAGGTCAGCCCCAGCATTTT
CASSSGGVADPGQPQHF
>TRBV5-1|NA|TRBD2|TRBJ2-7
TGCGCCAGCAGCTCGGCCGGGACTAGCGGGAGGCCGTCCGGCGAGCAGTACTTC
CASSSAGTSGRPSGEQYF
>TRBV6-6|NA|TRBD1|TRBJ2-1
TGTGCCAGCAGGCAACAGGGGCGCGATGAGCAGTTCTTC
CASRQQGRDEQFF
>TRBV19|NA|NA|TRBJ2-7
TGTGCCAGTAGTAGGACTTCTGGGGTTTACGAGCAGTACTTC
CASSRTSGVYEQYF
>TRBV6-6|NA|NA|TRBJ2-3
TGTGCCAGCAGTTACACGGCAGGGGTGGGCACAGATACGCAGTATTTT
CASSYTAGVGTDTQYF
>TRBV29-1|once|NA|TRBJ2-7
TGCAGCGTTAGAGGTGGGAGGGGGTACGAGCAGTACTTC
CSVRGGRGYEQYF
>TRBV3-1/TRBV3-2|NA|NA|TRBJ1-2
TGTGCCAGCAGCCTCACGGGAAGGGTTTATGGCTACACCTTC
CASSLTGRVYGYTF